The sequence of this T cell receptor (beta chain) was determined in a study of T cell responses to AZD1222 COVID-19 vaccine (dated by TCRdb to 2020 to 2023). Regarding the research as a whole: Because spike-specific TCR depth and breadth did not differ between the two schedules, AZD1222 recipients who got a second dose at roughly 4 weeks were pooled with those who got a second dose at roughly 12 weeks. TCR sequencing was performed for some 250 trial participants, of whom 200 to 220 were given two doses of AZD1222 and 26 were given two doses of MenACWY control vaccine. Trial participants were enrolled into age subgroups of 18-55, 56-69 and 70-plus years, which contained roughly 150, 30 and 60 TCR-sequenced participants, respectively.

The germline V gene encodes CDR1 MDHEN and CDR2 SYDVKM. V is pruned by 6 bases and J by 4 bases, leaving 3 bases of the junction without a gene match. Reading from cysteine to phenylalanine, the CDR3 counts 13 amino acids. The DNA shown is the 39-base CDR3, in frame from base 1. Paper-wide results and their limitations: After two AZD1222 doses, both the breadth and the depth of spike-specific TCRs were significantly higher than at day 0 and than in MenACWY recipients. Nearly half of unique spike-specific TCRs reportedly recognized epitopes outside regions mutated in the B.1.351 and B.1.1.7 variants. In the small 56-69-year group, the increase in depth fell short of significance, most likely because of low power. The whole spike protein was spanned by vaccine-associated CD4 TCRs, and dominant responses were seen in regions 160-218 and 743-854. Conclusions about previously exposed vaccinees are limited, since just five or six AZD1222 recipients were seropositive for SARS-CoV-2 at baseline. Participants were mostly white British and included more females than males, and it was suggested by the authors that clonal diversity may have been underestimated. No day 14 peak-response samples were available, so repertoires were characterized only after the peak T cell response.

A few counts support this clone. It has no known antigen specificity. The record has no base qualities; no much larger clone is one base away. The CDR3 regions of human TCRbeta chains were analyzed by immunosequencing. From the authors' description of their analysis: TCRs in the repertoires were matched against a reference library of SARS-CoV-2-specific TCRs that had been generated with the MIRA antigen-specificity platform. Breadth meant the fraction of unique TCRs that were SARS-CoV-2-associated, whereas depth meant the fraction of total T cells that were SARS-CoV-2-associated. Using the MIRA data, each spike-specific TCR was assigned both to the spike region to which the TCR was reactive and to a CD4 or CD8 class. Log10-transformed breadth and depth values were compared by one-way ANOVA with Sidak's multiple comparisons tests. This is the immuneACCESS table as TCRdb keeps it, with only in-frame sequences that have V and J called. A part of the clones is gone; compared with another copy, unresolved V genes explain less than half, and the rest is unexplained. Clone size and V and J calls were adopted from that table, with D and trimming inferred from the DNA. For this sample there are about 120,000 clones; around 89% appear just once. The top ten clonotypes cover roughly 3.5% of the sample.

In the paper's terms, the time point label means: baseline before first vaccination. Samples from vaccinated people were obtained from the UK trials COV001 and COV002, which included a single-blind randomized controlled phase 2/3 trial of AZD1222 (ChAdOx1 nCoV-19) in healthy adults. Trial participant PBMC samples were collected at day 0 and day 28 after the second dose for TCRbeta chain sequencing. The chain is assembled from TRBV28 and TRBJ1-1, with 9 central nucleotides matching TRBD1. The TCR comes from an adult in good health. The specimen comprised peripheral blood, sampled on day 0 of AZD1222 vaccination. The base sequence is TGTGCCAGCAGGGGACAGGGCTTCACTGAAGCTTTCTTT. The encoded protein is CASRGQGFTEAFF.